Each of the 13 T cell receptor beta chains below was sequenced from the same sample in a study of blood T cells in healthy people across ages. Primed by a sample-barcoded 5' primer and a J-beta primer mix, a second PCR proceeded for 7 to 11 cycles. Via MiXCR, TCRdb re-called the 5' RACE reads, giving one row per CDR3 protein. This table has 550,000 to 750,000 distinct CDR3 sequences, approximately 21% appearing once. Sample: blood. These receptors all come from a man aged 70-80 years in good health.

The chain has TRBV7-3 and TRBJ2-5; D remains ambiguous. The J call may be faulty, since TRBJ2-1 better matches the DNA end. Looked up from germline, CDR1 is SGHTA and CDR2 is FQGTGA. The CDR3 consists of 14 residues. CDR3 nucleotides: TGTGCCAGCAGCCCCCGGCCGGATTGCAATGAGCAGTTCTTC. It translates to CASSPRPDCNEQFF.

Concerning this clonotype: A junction end diverges from the germline sequence, so it may reflect a read error. The chain uses TRBV6-5 and TRBJ1-2; D gene unclear. The germline gives CDR1 MNHEY, CDR2 SVGAGI. The CDR3 length is 12 residues. As DNA, the CDR3 is TGTACCAGCAGTTACGGTGGCTATGGCTACACCTTC. This codes for CTSSYGGYGYTF.

The chain is built from TRBV19 and TRBJ1-1; 7 positions agree with TRBD1. From germline, CDR1 is LNHDA and CDR2 SQIVND (reference sequence). Trimming took 9 bases from V and 11 from J; bases not matched to a gene: 9. The CDR3 covers 11 residues. The CDR3 region has the DNA TGTGCCAGCACAGGGGAAATGGGTGCTTTCTTT. Translating gives CASTGEMGAFF.

This clonotype was detected many times. The J gene is TRBJ2-5, the V gene TRBV28, with D perhaps being TRBD1 or TRBD2 (5 bases each). The CDR3 is 14 residues long. Germline CDR1 MDHEN, CDR2 SYDVKM. V was clipped by 8 bases and J by 1 base, with 14 bases between them. The CDR3: CASSTGAGQETQYF. CDR3 nucleotides: TGTGCCAGCTCCACCGGGGCAGGCCAAGAGACCCAGTACTTC.

This chain links TRBV6-2 or TRBV6-3 with TRBJ2-3; possibly TRBD1 or TRBD2 for D (5 bases each). This CDR3 contains 13 residues. Germline CDR1 reads MNHEY; CDR2 reads SVGEGT. The ends were cut back, 8 bases at V and 0 bases at J, with 9 bases in the middle. CDR3: CASLRDSTDTQYF. CDR3 coding DNA: TGTGCCAGCCTCCGGGACAGCACAGATACGCAGTATTTT.

The rearrangement joins TRBV20-1 to TRBJ1-4; D is unclear. Per germline, CDR1 DFQATT and CDR2 SNEGSKA (reference sequence). Trimming stripped 2 bases from V and 1 base from J, with 11 bases between. The CDR3 totals 15 residues. The CDR3 loop is CSARSGSGTNEKLFF. CDR3 bases: TGCAGTGCTAGAAGCGGGAGCGGAACTAATGAAAAACTGTTTTTT.

The chain links TRBV3-1 to TRBJ2-5; the match to TRBD1 covers 7 bases. CDR1 and CDR2 from the germline V gene are LGHDT and YNNKEL (reference sequence). The CDR3 loop spans 13 amino acids. The junction had 8 bases not matched to a gene; V was cut back by 8 bases and J by 5 bases. CDR3 loop: CASGSGGRETQYF. The CDR3 nucleotides are TGTGCCAGCGGATCAGGGGGACGGGAGACCCAGTACTTC.

A few counts support this clonotype. The rearrangement joins TRBV10-3 to TRBJ2-1; D might be TRBD1 (6 bases). This CDR3 region has 18 residues. Germline assignment: CDR1 ENHRY and CDR2 SYGVKD. V was trimmed by 0 bases and J by 4 bases, leaving 19 bases between them. CDR3 sequence: CAISESRDIQGSYNEQFF. CDR3 bases: TGTGCCATCAGTGAGTCCCGGGACATTCAAGGGTCATACAATGAGCAGTTCTTC.

This clonotype came up a few times. This rearrangement joins TRBV20-1 to TRBJ2-4; TRBD2 matches at 11 bases. Losses at the gene ends were 3 bases for V and 6 bases for J; bases not matched to a gene: 7. The CDR3 is 15 amino acids. The germline gives CDR1 DFQATT, CDR2 SNEGSKA (reference sequence). This CDR3 is CSASLAGGSGNIQYF. Here the CDR3 DNA reads TGCAGTGCTAGCCTAGCGGGAGGTTCGGGAAACATTCAGTACTTC.

The rearrangement uses TRBV12-3 or TRBV12-4 and TRBJ1-1, with a tentative D call TRBD1 (6 bases). V lost 6 bases and J 3 bases, leaving 17 bases between the germline ends. The CDR3 has 15 amino acids. In nucleotides, the CDR3 is TGTGCCAGCAGCAAACCTAATCAGGGGTACACTGAAGCTTTCTTT. It codes for CASSKPNQGYTEAFF.

This clonotype was detected only a few times. The chain joins TRBV27 to TRBJ2-7; 15 nucleotides agree with TRBD2. This CDR3 has 17 residues. V was pared by 2 bases and J by 4 bases, with 6 bases of the junction left unmatched. From germline, CDR1 is MNHEY and CDR2 SMNVEV (reference sequence). CDR3 sequence reads: CASSLRSGLAGGYEQYF. CDR3 sequence (DNA): TGTGCCAGCAGTTTAAGGTCCGGACTAGCGGGAGGGTACGAGCAGTACTTC.

The sample holds a few counts of this clonotype. The chain has TRBV7-2 and TRBJ2-1; 8 nucleotides agree with TRBD2. With 6 bases clipped from V and 0 bases from J, the junction kept 13 bases outside the gene matches. The CDR3 covers 18 residues. CDR1 is SGHTA and CDR2 is FQGNSA in the germline V gene. CDR3 nucleotides: TGTGCCAGCAGTCCCGGGACTAGGGCTACCCTCTCCTACAATGAGCAGTTCTTC. This sequence encodes CASSPGTRATLSYNEQFF. The entire variable domain, with the rest obtained from reference TRBV7-2 and TRBJ2-1, is as follows: GAGVSQSPSNKVTEKGKDVELRCDPISGHTALYWYRQSLGQGLEFLIYFQGNSAPDKSGLPSDRFSAERTGGSVSTLTIQRTQQEDSAVYLCASSPGTRATLSYNEQFFGPGTRLTVL.

V usage is TRBV5-1 and J usage is TRBJ2-7; the match to TRBD2 covers 11 bases. J gave up 10 bases and V 0 bases, and 6 bases lay outside the gene matches. Germline lookup yields CDR1 SGHRS and CDR2 YFSETQ. The CDR3 loop spans 14 amino acids. CDR3 nucleotide sequence: TGCGCCAGCAGCTTGGAAGCGACTAGCGGGGCCCAGTACTTC. As protein: CASSLEATSGAQYF.